These 28 T cell receptor beta chains originate from one sample sequenced in a study of cytomegalovirus exposure and HLA in healthy donors. PCR was performed using 60 Vbeta and 13 Jbeta primers. The repertoire was sequenced with immunoSEQ multiplex PCR; TCRdb's copy has only in-frame clones and lacks some. The table includes approximately 190,000 clones, roughly 80% detected once. Sequenced sample: PBMCs. All receptors come from a woman aged 25 to 39 in good health and CMV-seropositive.

This clone has just one count. This chain joins TRBV2 and TRBJ2-2; D perhaps matches TRBD1 (6 bases). The germline gives CDR1 SNHLY, CDR2 FYNNEI. This CDR3 spans 14 amino acids. Trimming removed 5 bases from V and 6 bases from J, with 13 bases in between. The CDR3 sequence: CASSPQGWSGELFF. In DNA, the CDR3 is TGTGCCAGCAGTCCACAGGGTTGGTCCGGGGAGCTGTTTTTT.

The rearrangement links TRBV19 to TRBJ2-1, with TRBD2 matching 13 bases. CDR3 length equals 15 residues. V dropped 7 bases and J dropped 4; count of bases not matched to a gene: 4. Germline CDR1 and CDR2: LNHDA and SQIVND (reference sequence). The CDR3 reads CASTRGLAGYNEQFF. The CDR3 region has the DNA TGTGCCAGTACCCGGGGACTAGCGGGATACAATGAGCAGTTCTTC.

The chain carries TRBV7-9 and TRBJ1-1, with 7 bases identical to TRBD1. Germline lookup yields CDR1 SEHNR and CDR2 FQNEAQ (reference sequence). V trimming: 1 base; J trimming: 2 bases; junction bases outside the gene matches: 7. The CDR3 has 16 amino acids. CDR3 nucleotides: TGTGCCAGCAGCTTAGGGGGGACAGATATTAACACTGAAGCTTTCTTT. Translated, it gives CASSLGGTDINTEAFF.

The chain's CDR3 is CASSKRVAEGIEQFF. The CDR3 DNA sequence: TGTGCCAGTAGTAAGAGAGTAGCGGAGGGGATTGAGCAGTTCTTC. This sequence joins TRBV19 and TRBJ2-1; D is perhaps TRBD2 (6 bases). Germline CDR1 LNHDA, CDR2 SQIVND (reference sequence). The CDR3 runs to 15 residues. The V and J ends lost 4 bases and 9 bases respectively, with 19 bases between them.

CDR3: CASSQRGQVLTYEQYF. The CDR3 nucleotides read TGTGCCAGCAGTCAACGCGGACAGGTTCTAACCTACGAGCAGTACTTC. The chain joins TRBV27 to TRBJ2-7; 7 bases fit TRBD1. Germline CDR1 MNHEY, CDR2 SMNVEV (reference sequence). CDR3 length: 16 residues. V trimming: 5 bases; J trimming: 2 bases; junction bases outside the gene matches: 12.

This chain links TRBV19 with TRBJ1-6; D is undetermined. CDR3 length: 13 amino acids. In germline, CDR1 is LNHDA, CDR2 SQIVND (reference sequence). V was shortened by 6 bases and J by 7 bases, with 10 bases between the two germline ends. The CDR3, as DNA: TGTGCCAGTAGGCCGGGAGGCAATTCACCCCTCCACTTT. Translating gives CASRPGGNSPLHF.

The rearrangement links TRBV30 to TRBJ2-1; D might be TRBD2 (7 bases). The CDR3 is 15 amino acids. V lost 1 base and J 2 bases, leaving 12 bases between the germline ends. CDR1 GTSNPN and CDR2 SVGIG come from the germline V gene (reference sequence). For the CDR3, the DNA is TGTGCCTGGAGTGCTGGGGGGGCACCCTACAATGAGCAGTTCTTC. Amino acid sequence: CAWSAGGAPYNEQFF.

This clone was seen a few times. The gene calls are TRBV2 and TRBJ1-5, with a tentative D call TRBD1 (6 bases). This CDR3 comprises 15 residues. The germline gives CDR1 SNHLY, CDR2 FYNNEI. V dropped 4 bases and J dropped 6 bases, with 16 bases sitting between them. This CDR3 reads CASSVSGQSGQPQHF. The CDR3 nucleotides are TGTGCCAGCAGTGTATCTGGACAGTCGGGTCAGCCCCAGCATTTT.

The genes are TRBV7-9 and TRBJ1-1; D is unclear. Germline lookup yields CDR1 SEHNR and CDR2 FQNEAQ (reference sequence). CDR3 size: 15 residues. With 5 bases removed from V and 5 bases from J, the gap between germline ends came to 18 bases. The CDR3 loop reads CASSIGSGSGTEAFF. CDR3 nucleotide sequence: TGTGCCAGCAGCATAGGCTCGGGGTCGGGGACTGAAGCTTTCTTT.

This clone occurred a few times. The chain links TRBV18 to TRBJ1-2; D ambiguous. Germline-derived CDR1 and CDR2 are KGHSH and LQKENI. V gave up 4 bases and J gave up 7 bases, with 22 bases separating them. The CDR3 totals 16 residues. CDR3 nucleotides: TGTGCCAGCTCACAAAACACGCTAGAATTAGCGGGTGGCTACACCTTC. Its translation: CASSQNTLELAGGYTF.

The chain combines TRBV5-1 with TRBJ1-1; 8 bases map to TRBD1. The CDR3 length is 16 residues. V shed 0 bases, J shed 11 bases, and the junction held 15 bases outside the gene matches. CDR1 and CDR2 from the germline V gene are SGHRS and YFSETQ. CDR3 bases: TGCGCCAGCAGCTTGGATCCCCAGGGGGCCGCTCAATGGGCTTTCTTT. Amino acids: CASSLDPQGAAQWAFF.

V is TRBV28 and J is TRBJ2-3, with D perhaps TRBD1 (5 bases). Germline lookup yields CDR1 MDHEN and CDR2 SYDVKM. Trimming stripped 6 bases from V and 2 bases from J, with 12 bases between. The CDR3 contains 14 residues. CDR3 amino acids: CASSWTLLTDTQYF. CDR3 nucleotides: TGTGCCAGCAGCTGGACACTACTCACAGATACGCAGTATTTT.

Note on this clone: Germline and junction disagree at one end, which may indicate a read error. The chain joins TRBV7-2 to TRBJ2-1; TRBD2 matches at 12 bases. Germline-derived CDR1 and CDR2 are SGHTA and FQGNSA. The CDR3 sequence is 15 residues long. DNA for the CDR3: TGTGCCAGCAGCTTAGAAAGGACTAGCGGGACCGCTGCGGTCTTC. As protein: CASSLERTSGTAAVF.

This sequence joins TRBV6-5 and TRBJ2-1; tentatively, D is TRBD2 (7 bases). The CDR3 contains 15 residues. CDR1 is MNHEY, CDR2 SVGAGI, per germline. V was shortened by 2 bases and J by 4 bases, with 12 bases between the two germline ends. The CDR3, as DNA: TGTGCCAGCAGTTACGGGGGGGCTCGTTACAATGAGCAGTTCTTC. Amino acid sequence: CASSYGGARYNEQFF.

This clone occurred once. V and J are TRBV25-1 and TRBJ1-6, with TRBD1 as a possible D gene (5 bases). The V gene lost 5 bases and the J gene lost 2 bases, with 7 bases spanning the gap. CDR1 is MGHDK and CDR2 is SYGVNS in the germline V gene. This CDR3 comprises 14 residues. CDR3 sequence: CASSRQTYNSPLHF. DNA of the CDR3: TGTGCCAGCAGTCGACAGACCTATAATTCACCCCTCCACTTT.

A few counts support this clone. Additional DNA sequences in this sample encode the identical CDR3. The chain couples TRBV28 to TRBJ1-4, with 10 bases identical to TRBD1. V shed 5 bases, J shed 5 bases, and the junction held 2 bases outside the gene matches. The CDR3 covers 14 residues. Germline loops: CDR1 MDHEN, CDR2 SYDVKM. CDR3 amino acids: CASSRQGANEKLFF. The CDR3 bases are TGTGCCAGCAGTCGACAGGGGGCGAATGAAAAACTGTTTTTT.

The V and J genes are TRBV5-1 and TRBJ1-1, with a weak D call TRBD1 (5 bases). Germline V gene lookup returns CDR1 SGHRS and CDR2 YFSETQ. The CDR3 loop spans 15 amino acids. V was trimmed by 1 base and J by 1 base, leaving 11 bases between them. The chain's CDR3 is CASSLSPGGNTEAFF. CDR3 bases: TGCGCCAGCAGCTTGTCCCCGGGGGGGAACACTGAAGCTTTCTTT. Full variable domain (rest looked up from reference TRBV5-1 and TRBJ1-1): KAGVTQTPRYLIKTRGQQVTLSCSPISGHRSVSWYQQTPGQGLQFLFEYFSETQRNKGNFPGRFSGRQFSNSRSEMNVSTLELGDSALYLCASSLSPGGNTEAFFGQGTRLTVV.

The genes are TRBV28 and TRBJ2-7; 9 bases align to TRBD1. The ends lost 4 bases at V and 4 bases at J; junction bases unmatched: 8. Germline V gene lookup returns CDR1 MDHEN and CDR2 SYDVKM. The CDR3 loop spans 15 amino acids. The CDR3 DNA reads TGTGCCAGCAGTTCCCCCCGAGGACAGGGGTACGAGCAGTACTTC. Protein: CASSSPRGQGYEQYF.

This clone appeared a single time. The J gene is TRBJ1-1, the V gene TRBV28, with a tentative D call TRBD1 (5 bases). Germline lookup yields CDR1 MDHEN and CDR2 SYDVKM. V lost 8 bases and J lost 4, with 14 bases in between. The CDR3 loop spans 13 amino acids. CDR3 residues: CASSFPGGTEAFF. CDR3 sequence (DNA): TGTGCCAGCTCCTTTCCGGGGGGCACTGAAGCTTTCTTT.

The chain combines TRBV2 with TRBJ2-1; TRBD1 matches 8 bases. The CDR3 runs to 15 residues. Unmatched junction bases numbered 6, after V lost 4 bases and J lost 4 bases. In germline, CDR1 is SNHLY, CDR2 FYNNEI. Here the CDR3 reads CASSGMGQAYNEQFF. The CDR3 DNA reads TGTGCCAGCAGTGGGATGGGACAGGCTTACAATGAGCAGTTCTTC.

The chain joins TRBV7-9 to TRBJ2-1; D gene unclear. Trimming cost V 5 bases and J 0 bases, with 8 bases left between them. Germline V gene sequence: CDR1 SEHNR, CDR2 FQNEAQ (reference sequence). The CDR3 spans 14 residues. CDR3 nucleotide sequence: TGTGCCAGCAGCCTCGAGAGCTCCTACAATGAGCAGTTCTTC. Translating gives CASSLESSYNEQFF. The whole variable domain, filled in from reference TRBV7-9 and TRBJ2-1, reads DTGVSQNPRHKITKRGQNVTFRCDPISEHNRLYWYRQTLGQGPEFLTYFQNEAQLEKSRLLSDRFSAERPKGSFSTLEIQRTEQGDSAMYLCASSLESSYNEQFFGPGTRLTVL.

This chain connects TRBV5-4 to TRBJ2-3; D remains ambiguous. Germline V lookup: CDR1 SGHNT, CDR2 YYREEE (reference sequence). This CDR3 contains 13 residues. The V and J ends lost 4 bases and 1 base respectively, with 7 bases between them. The CDR3 spells CASSDFRTDTQYF. The DNA for the CDR3 is TGTGCCAGCAGCGACTTCCGCACAGATACGCAGTATTTT.

This chain links TRBV30 with TRBJ1-2; 7 bases agree with TRBD1. CDR1 is GTSNPN, CDR2 SVGIG, per germline (reference sequence). CDR3 length equals 13 residues. The V gene end was trimmed by 4 bases and the J gene end by 5 bases; junction bases not matched to a gene: 7. The CDR3 DNA reads as TGTGCCTGGACCCAGGGACAGTATTATGGCTACACCTTC. It is translated as CAWTQGQYYGYTF. Together with reference TRBV30 and TRBJ1-2, the CDR3 gives the full variable domain: SQTIHQWPATLVQPVGSPLSLECTVEGTSNPNLYWYRQAAGRGLQLLFYSVGIGQISSEVPQNLSASRPQDRQFILSSKKLLLSDSGFYLCAWTQGQYYGYTFGSGTRLTVV.

The V and J genes are TRBV28 and TRBJ2-5, with TRBD2 as a possible D gene (6 bases). Germline V lookup: CDR1 MDHEN, CDR2 SYDVKM. Trimming stripped 3 bases from V and 1 base from J, with 9 bases between. The CDR3 contains 14 residues. CDR3 sequence (DNA): TGTGCCAGCAGTTTGGGGGGTGGCCAAGAGACCCAGTACTTC. Encoded protein: CASSLGGGQETQYF.

V usage is TRBV6-1 and J usage is TRBJ1-1; 8 bases map to TRBD1. V lost 5 bases, J lost 5 bases, and 10 bases stayed unmatched. The CDR3 spans 15 residues. Germline values: CDR1 MNHNS, CDR2 SASEGT. CDR3 sequence (DNA): TGTGCCAGCAGTCAACCCCCGGGACAGGAGACTGAAGCTTTCTTT. Amino acid sequence: CASSQPPGQETEAFF.

The V gene is TRBV2, the J gene TRBJ2-1; possible D gene TRBD2, 6 bases. CDR3 length: 15 residues. Trimming pared 9 bases from V and 9 bases from J, leaving 24 bases between. Germline CDR1 SNHLY, CDR2 FYNNEI. This chain's CDR3 is CASSSDAIVRGEQFF. The CDR3 DNA reads TGTGCCAGTTCTAGCGACGCTATCGTCCGGGGTGAGCAGTTCTTC. Together with reference TRBV2 and TRBJ2-1, the CDR3 gives the full variable domain: EPEVTQTPSHQVTQMGQEVILRCVPISNHLYFYWYRQILGQKVEFLVSFYNNEISEKSEIFDDQFSVERPDGSNFTLKIRSTKLEDSAMYFCASSSDAIVRGEQFFGPGTRLTVL.

CDR3 sequence (DNA): TGTGCCAGCTGGGCCGGTGGAAATCAGCCCCAGCATTTT. It encodes CASWAGGNQPQHF. The J gene is TRBJ1-5, the V gene TRBV6-1; D gene uncertain. The CDR3 consists of 13 residues. The ends were cut back, 8 bases at V and 4 bases at J, with 12 bases in the middle. CDR1 and CDR2 (germline): MNHNS, SASEGT.

V and J are TRBV6-1 and TRBJ2-7, with a possible D match to TRBD2 (5 bases). The CDR3 extends over 15 amino acids. Trimming took 3 bases from V and 3 from J, leaving 15 bases between them. Per germline, CDR1 MNHNS and CDR2 SASEGT. CDR3: CASSDPHRELYEQYF. The CDR3 coding sequence is TGTGCCAGCAGTGATCCGCATCGGGAACTCTACGAGCAGTACTTC.